This T cell receptor (beta chain) was documented in a study of T-cell reconstitution after alpha-beta-depleted transplantation in children. Overall study results and limits: One year after transplant, T-cell counts and diversity came mostly from newly produced T cells. The origin of alpha-beta T cells about two months after transplant was reportedly several hundred expanded graft clones. Surviving recipient T cells and thymic progenitors produced the high day-60 TCRbeta diversity seen in some patients.

The V gene's germline CDR1 is SGHAT and CDR2 FQNNGV. Between the trimmed V and J ends, which lost 6 bases and 3 bases, there was a span of 17 bases. The CDR3 extends over 16 amino acids. This clonotype was detected many times. Antigen: not known. Library preparation (for TCRbeta) was performed with unique molecular identifiers. TCRdb re-called the PCR reads with MiXCR, one entry per CDR3 protein. The sample lists about 190,000 distinct CDR3 sequences, 11% occurring once. This chain uses TRBV11-2 with TRBJ2-2; D unclear. Specimen: PBMCs, collected before TCRalphabeta/CD19-depleted stem cell transplant. This clonotype was obtained from a boy aged 2-9 years with acute myeloid leukemia, due to receive a stem cell transplant. The CDR3 loop is CASRPTWVRDTGELFF. DNA for the CDR3: TGTGCCAGCAGGCCCACCTGGGTTAGGGACACCGGGGAGCTGTTTTTT.